The next 23 T cell receptor beta chains were all read from a single sample in a study of cytomegalovirus exposure and HLA in healthy donors. The PCR employed 60 Vbeta primers together with 13 Jbeta primers. The data were produced by immunoSEQ multiplex PCR, yet TCRdb's version contains in-frame clones alone and is incomplete. There are around 37,000 clones in the sample, with roughly 5.9% held by the top ten. Specimen: PBMCs. These receptor sequences come from a human donor in good health.

The rearrangement uses TRBV4-1 and TRBJ1-2; D not certain. Trimming removed 0 bases from V and 2 bases from J, with 10 bases in between. The CDR3 runs to 15 residues. CDR1 and CDR2 from the germline V gene are MGHRA and YSYEKL. The CDR3 nucleotides read TGCGCCAGCAGCCAAGATTCGGAGGAGAACTATGGCTACACCTTC. This translates into CASSQDSEENYGYTF.

This sequence joins TRBV15 and TRBJ2-1; D remains unclear. The germline V gene has CDR1 LNHNV and CDR2 YYDKDF (reference sequence). There are 17 residues in the CDR3. V gave up 3 bases and J gave up 9 bases, with 24 bases separating them. The DNA of the CDR3 is TGTGCCACCAGCAGGGCCCGCTCCACGGGTACGGGTGGTGAGCAGTTCTTC. Amino acids: CATSRARSTGTGGEQFF.

The chain uses TRBV5-1 and TRBJ1-1; 9 bases align to TRBD1. V dropped 2 bases and J dropped 5; count of bases not matched to a gene: 7. In germline, CDR1 is SGHRS, CDR2 YFSETQ. This CDR3 comprises 15 residues. CDR3 loop: CASSFATGGRTEAFF. The CDR3 nucleotides read TGCGCCAGCAGCTTTGCCACAGGGGGCAGGACTGAAGCTTTCTTT.

The V and J genes are TRBV5-4 and TRBJ2-7, with D possibly matching TRBD1 (6 bases). There are 14 residues in the CDR3. The germline V gene has CDR1 SGHNT and CDR2 YYREEE (reference sequence). The V and J ends lost 0 bases and 7 bases respectively, with 14 bases between them. The CDR3 sequence is CASSLGQVIREQYF. The DNA for the CDR3 is TGTGCCAGCAGCTTGGGACAGGTAATTCGGGAGCAGTACTTC.

The V and J genes are TRBV5-1 and TRBJ2-7, with D possibly TRBD2 on 8 matching bases. The V end was cut by 3 bases, the J end by 4 bases, with 17 bases between. This CDR3 comprises 15 residues. Germline-derived CDR1 and CDR2 are SGHRS and YFSETQ. CDR3 loop: CASSSRGGQPYEQYF. Written as DNA, the CDR3 is TGCGCCAGCAGCTCCCGGGGGGGACAGCCGTACGAGCAGTACTTC.

The chain couples TRBV5-5 to TRBJ2-7; D call uncertain. From germline, CDR1 is SGHKS and CDR2 YYEKEE (reference sequence). CDR3 length equals 15 residues. V was pared by 0 bases and J by 1 base, with 11 bases between. The CDR3, as DNA: TGTGCCAGCAGCTTGGGGCTTGCCCGTTCCTACGAGCAGTACTTC. The encoded protein is CASSLGLARSYEQYF.

This chain links TRBV30 with TRBJ2-7; D call uncertain. Looked up from germline, CDR1 is GTSNPN and CDR2 is SVGIG (reference sequence). There are 14 residues in the CDR3. V was clipped by 5 bases and J by 4 bases, with 18 bases between them. CDR3 sequence reads: CAWALAGTRYEQYF. The CDR3 region has the DNA TGTGCCTGGGCTTTGGCCGGAACCAGGTACGAGCAGTACTTC.

The chain has TRBV7-2 and TRBJ1-3, with D uncertain. The CDR3 covers 14 residues. V was trimmed by 3 bases and J by 0 bases, leaving 6 bases between them. Germline CDR1 is SGHTA and CDR2 is FQGNSA. In DNA, the CDR3 is TGTGCCAGCAGCTTCACTAACTCTGGAAACACCATATATTTT. The encoded protein is CASSFTNSGNTIYF.

This rearrangement joins TRBV11-2 to TRBJ1-5, with 8 positions matching TRBD1. Germline lookup yields CDR1 SGHAT and CDR2 FQNNGV. J was trimmed by 7 bases and V by 5 bases; bases with no gene match: 10. The CDR3 is made up of 15 amino acids. CDR3 protein: CASSLDRGERQPQHF. The CDR3 coding sequence is TGTGCCAGCAGCCTCGACAGGGGAGAGCGCCAGCCCCAGCATTTT.

The V and J genes are TRBV25-1 and TRBJ1-1; D gene unclear. Germline-derived CDR1 and CDR2 are MGHDK and SYGVNS. V dropped 10 bases and J dropped 2 bases, with 5 bases sitting between them. The CDR3 spans 10 residues. The CDR3 sequence: CAILNTEAFF. The CDR3 region has the DNA TGTGCCATCCTAAACACTGAAGCTTTCTTT.

The gene calls are TRBV18 and TRBJ1-4; no firm D call. This CDR3 has 17 amino acids. In germline, CDR1 is KGHSH, CDR2 LQKENI. Between the trimmed V and J ends, which lost 1 base and 0 bases, there was a span of 12 bases. CDR3 sequence (DNA): TGTGCCAGCTCACCACAGACACACCCGGCAACTAATGAAAAACTGTTTTTT. The encoded protein is CASSPQTHPATNEKLFF. Looking up the rest from reference TRBV18 and TRBJ1-4 gives the full variable domain: NAGVMQNPRHLVRRRGQEARLRCSPMKGHSHVYWYRQLPEEGLKFMVYLQKENIIDESGMPKERFSAEFPKEGPSILRIQQVVRGDSAAYFCASSPQTHPATNEKLFFGSGTQLSVL.

This clone ranks as medium-sized (0.01 to 0.1%) in terms of frequency. This sequence joins TRBV2 and TRBJ1-3, with D unresolved. The germline gives CDR1 SNHLY, CDR2 FYNNEI. This CDR3 region has 14 residues. Trimming took off 3 bases at V and 4 bases at J, with 10 bases between the two ends. The CDR3, as DNA: TGTGCCAGCAGTGACACAGCGGTGGGAAACACCATATATTTT. Amino acid sequence: CASSDTAVGNTIYF.

The J gene is TRBJ2-7, the V gene TRBV28, with 7 positions matching TRBD1. Trimming at V came to 6 bases and at J to 5 bases, leaving 10 bases not matched to a gene. This CDR3 spans 14 amino acids. Looked up from germline, CDR1 is MDHEN and CDR2 is SYDVKM. The CDR3 sequence: CASSRRQGRNEQYF. For the CDR3, the DNA is TGTGCCAGCAGCCGTCGACAGGGTAGGAACGAGCAGTACTTC.

V and J are TRBV2 and TRBJ1-2, with a tentative D call TRBD1 (6 bases). Germline CDR1 and CDR2: SNHLY and FYNNEI. V dropped 4 bases and J dropped 4 bases, with 10 bases sitting between them. This CDR3 has 13 amino acids. The CDR3 spells CASSVIQGYGYTF. CDR3 DNA sequence: TGTGCCAGCAGTGTGATACAGGGCTATGGCTACACCTTC.

Notes on this clone: The junction and the germline gene differ at one end; a read error may be behind it. This specimen includes other DNA sequences encoding the same CDR3. The chain has TRBV20-1 and TRBJ2-7, with D tentatively TRBD1 (6 bases). Germline V gene lookup returns CDR1 DFQATT and CDR2 SNEGSKA (reference sequence). The CDR3 spans 11 residues. CDR3 in amino acids: CSARGQYEQYF. CDR3 in DNA: TGCAGTGCCAGAGGACAGTACGAGCAGTACTTC.

V and J are TRBV6-1 and TRBJ2-1; 10 positions agree with TRBD2. The CDR3 runs 15 residues. The V gene's germline CDR1 is MNHNS and CDR2 SASEGT. Trimming at V came to 2 bases and at J to 9 bases, leaving 7 bases not matched to a gene. The CDR3 loop reads CASSERSGGAAEQFF. CDR3 nucleotides: TGTGCCAGCAGTGAACGAAGCGGGGGGGCCGCTGAGCAGTTCTTC.

The chain employs TRBV25-1 and TRBJ2-3; 12 bases fit TRBD2. Germline lookup yields CDR1 MGHDK and CDR2 SYGVNS. The CDR3 sequence is 16 residues long. V lost 6 bases, J lost 2 bases, and 6 bases stayed unmatched. CDR3 loop: CASSRLAGDLTDTQYF. CDR3 nucleotide sequence: TGTGCCAGCAGCCGACTAGCGGGGGACCTCACAGATACGCAGTATTTT.

The J gene is TRBJ2-2, the V gene TRBV7-6; D is ambiguous. This CDR3 has 15 residues. Trimming removed 5 bases at V and 1 base at J, with 11 bases between. Germline-derived CDR1 and CDR2 are SGHVS and FNYEAQ. The DNA for the CDR3 is TGTGCCAGCAGCGACCGAAACAGGAACACCGGGGAGCTGTTTTTT. Its protein product is CASSDRNRNTGELFF.

This CDR3 is CASSNLAGGRNEQFF. The CDR3 bases are TGTGCCAGTAGTAATCTAGCGGGGGGTCGAAATGAGCAGTTCTTC. The V gene is TRBV19, the J gene TRBJ2-1; 11 nucleotides line up with TRBD2. Germline lookup yields CDR1 LNHDA and CDR2 SQIVND (reference sequence). The CDR3 is made up of 15 amino acids. V trimming: 4 bases; J trimming: 7 bases; junction bases outside the gene matches: 6.

The chain links TRBV7-2 to TRBJ2-1; 9 nucleotides line up with TRBD2. In germline, CDR1 is SGHTA, CDR2 FQGNSA. V lost 5 bases to trimming and J lost 7 bases; unmatched junction nucleotides: 12. This CDR3 contains 16 residues. The CDR3 spells CASSRQSGGGANEQFF. The CDR3 DNA follows: TGTGCCAGCAGCCGGCAATCGGGCGGGGGGGCAAATGAGCAGTTCTTC.

The genes are TRBV12-5 and TRBJ1-2, with D unclear. CDR3 length: 15 residues. The V and J ends lost 6 bases and 4 bases respectively, with 18 bases between them. Per germline, CDR1 LGHNT and CDR2 FRNRAP. The CDR3 coding sequence is TGTGCTAGTGGCCCGGGGATAGGAGCTGTCTATGGCTACACCTTC. Its translation is CASGPGIGAVYGYTF.

The rearrangement links TRBV15 to TRBJ2-3; 13 positions match TRBD2. J gave up 5 bases and V 1 base, and 6 bases lay outside the gene matches. The germline CDR1 and CDR2 sequences are LNHNV and YYDKDF (reference sequence). The CDR3 is 17 amino acids. This CDR3 reads CATSRGGTSGAKDTQYF. The CDR3 bases are TGTGCCACCAGCAGAGGAGGGACTAGCGGGGCTAAAGATACGCAGTATTTT.

The rearrangement uses TRBV6-5 and TRBJ1-2; 8 bases match TRBD1. From germline, CDR1 is MNHEY and CDR2 SVGAGI. With 6 bases clipped from V and 2 bases from J, the junction kept 2 bases outside the gene matches. The CDR3 sequence is 13 residues long. The CDR3 loop is CASRHRGNYGYTF. The CDR3 coding sequence is TGTGCCAGCAGGCACAGGGGGAACTATGGCTACACCTTC.